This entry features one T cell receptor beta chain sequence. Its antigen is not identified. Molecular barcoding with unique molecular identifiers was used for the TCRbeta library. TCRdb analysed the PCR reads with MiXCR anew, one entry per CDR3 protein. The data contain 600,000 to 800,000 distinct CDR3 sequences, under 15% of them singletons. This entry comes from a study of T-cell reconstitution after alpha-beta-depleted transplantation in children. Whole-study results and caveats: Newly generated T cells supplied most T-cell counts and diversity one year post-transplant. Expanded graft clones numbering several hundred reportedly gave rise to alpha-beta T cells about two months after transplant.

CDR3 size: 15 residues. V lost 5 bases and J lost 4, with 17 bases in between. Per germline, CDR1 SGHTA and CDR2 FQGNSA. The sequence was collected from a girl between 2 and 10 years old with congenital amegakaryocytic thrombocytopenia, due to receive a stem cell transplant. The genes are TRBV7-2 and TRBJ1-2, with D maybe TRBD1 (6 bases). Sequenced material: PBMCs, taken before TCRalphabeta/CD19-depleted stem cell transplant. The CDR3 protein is CASSPKTGRSYGYTF. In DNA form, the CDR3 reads TGTGCCAGCAGCCCTAAGACAGGCCGGAGCTATGGCTACACCTTC.